These 27 T cell receptor beta chains came from one sample sequenced in a study of blood T cell repertoires in COVID-19 (TCRdb year 2020). Receptor amplification or capture employed the immunoSEQ multiplex PCR assay. TCRdb took over this immuneACCESS table, retaining in-frame rearrangements with V and J assigned. Such tables are incomplete; in checked studies, under half of the missing clones stem from an unresolved V gene, and the remainder is unexplained. Present in this sample are 75,000 to 100,000 clones, nearly 90% of which were seen just once. The top ten hold approximately 7.3% of the sample. The sequenced material came from peripheral blood. These receptors originate from a man in his 70s with acute or convalescent COVID-19.

The rearrangement links TRBV6-5 to TRBJ1-3; 8 positions match TRBD1. Germline CDR1 and CDR2: MNHEY and SVGAGI. With V trimmed by 7 bases and J by 2 bases, 7 bases remained unmatched. The length of the CDR3 is 15 residues. The CDR3 here is CASTRTGRTGNTIYF. The CDR3 DNA is TGTGCCAGCACCAGGACAGGGAGGACTGGAAACACCATATATTTT.

The chain combines TRBV5-1 with TRBJ2-2, with D maybe TRBD2 (5 bases). The CDR3 runs 15 residues. Germline V lookup: CDR1 SGHRS, CDR2 YFSETQ. The V and J ends lost 5 bases and 0 bases respectively, with 11 bases between them. CDR3 sequence reads: CASRSGKTNTGELFF. In DNA, the CDR3 is TGCGCCAGCAGATCGGGAAAAACGAACACCGGGGAGCTGTTTTTT.

The V and J genes are TRBV12-3 or TRBV12-4 and TRBJ1-1; no clear D. Trimming shortened V by 6 bases and J by 3 bases, and 11 bases separated the two germline ends. CDR3 length equals 13 residues. This CDR3 is CASSTQSYTEAFF. The CDR3 DNA sequence: TGTGCCAGCAGCACACAGTCGTACACTGAAGCTTTCTTT.

The chain combines TRBV24-1 with TRBJ1-1, with D unresolved. Germline CDR1 reads KGHDR; CDR2 reads SFDVKD. This CDR3 has 15 amino acids. V shed 8 bases and J shed 2 bases, with 17 bases lying between them. CDR3 amino acids: CATTPKRQTNTEAFF. As DNA, the CDR3 is TGTGCCACCACCCCGAAGCGGCAGACCAACACTGAAGCTTTCTTT.

The chain couples TRBV20-1 to TRBJ1-1; D not resolved. The CDR3 covers 11 residues. V was clipped by 2 bases and J by 8 bases, with 9 bases between them. Germline CDR1 is DFQATT and CDR2 is SNEGSKA (reference sequence). CDR3 region: CSARFRKEAFF. The CDR3 DNA sequence: TGCAGTGCTAGATTCAGGAAGGAAGCTTTCTTT.

J is TRBJ2-5 and V is TRBV6-5; D not certain. V gave up 0 bases and J gave up 5 bases, with 10 bases separating them. CDR1 is MNHEY, CDR2 SVGAGI, per germline. The CDR3 consists of 14 residues. CDR3 in amino acids: CASSYSQHSETQYF. As DNA, the CDR3 is TGTGCCAGCAGTTACTCGCAACACAGTGAGACCCAGTACTTC.

The rearrangement links TRBV18 to TRBJ1-1, with 11 bases aligning to TRBD1. Germline V gene data show CDR1 as KGHSH and CDR2 as LQKENI. V was clipped by 2 bases and J by 2 bases; unmatched bases: 7. This CDR3 is built from 17 residues. CDR3 residues: CASSPLGTGGFNTEAFF. Written as DNA, the CDR3 is TGTGCCAGCTCACCATTGGGGACAGGGGGTTTTAACACTGAAGCTTTCTTT.

The gene calls are TRBV18 and TRBJ2-1, with D perhaps matching TRBD2 (6 bases). V was shortened by 3 bases and J by 4 bases, with 10 bases between the two germline ends. Looked up from germline, CDR1 is KGHSH and CDR2 is LQKENI. The CDR3 is made up of 14 amino acids. CDR3 DNA: TGTGCCAGCTCACCCAGGGACTTATACAATGAGCAGTTCTTC. Protein product: CASSPRDLYNEQFF.

The chain recombines TRBV27 with TRBJ1-2; 7 nucleotides match TRBD1. The V gene's germline CDR1 is MNHEY and CDR2 SMNVEV (reference sequence). J gave up 3 bases and V 3 bases, and 10 bases lay outside the gene matches. CDR3 size: 16 residues. The CDR3 is CASSFRLQGKDYGYTF. CDR3 sequence (DNA): TGTGCCAGCAGTTTTAGGTTACAGGGGAAGGACTATGGCTACACCTTC.

This sequence joins TRBV28 and TRBJ2-3; 12 bases are shared with TRBD2. In germline, CDR1 is MDHEN, CDR2 SYDVKM. V was clipped by 5 bases and J by 3 bases; unmatched bases: 12. The CDR3 spans 18 residues. The DNA of the CDR3 is TGTGCCAGCAGTGTATTTCCGGGACTAGCGGGCGATACAGATACGCAGTATTTT. Its translation is CASSVFPGLAGDTDTQYF.

The CDR3 DNA sequence: TGCGCCAGCAGAAAGACAGGGGCTCACACCGGGGAGCTGTTTTTT. This codes for CASRKTGAHTGELFF. The V call is TRBV10-2, the J call TRBJ2-2; 8 bases line up with TRBD1. The junction had 6 bases not matched to a gene; V was cut back by 6 bases and J by 3 bases. The germline V gene encodes CDR1 WSHSY and CDR2 SAAADI. This CDR3 contains 15 residues.

V gene TRBV7-2 combines with J gene TRBJ2-7, with 9 bases aligning to TRBD2. The CDR3 is made up of 15 amino acids. Germline values: CDR1 SGHTA, CDR2 FQGNSA. Trimming cost V 2 bases and J 5 bases; bases outside gene matches: 7. The CDR3 loop reads CASSLSSGRFDEQYF. CDR3 bases: TGTGCCAGCAGCTTATCAAGCGGGAGGTTCGACGAGCAGTACTTC.

This clone occurred a few times. The chain's CDR3 is CASSLTPTSGQPQHF. The CDR3 DNA sequence: TGTGCCAGCAGCTTGACTCCCACCTCAGGGCAGCCCCAGCATTTT. This chain links TRBV5-6 with TRBJ1-5; D is perhaps TRBD1 (5 bases). With 1 base removed from V and 7 bases from J, the gap between germline ends came to 15 bases. CDR1 is SGHDT and CDR2 is YYEEEE in the germline V gene. The CDR3 spans 15 residues. Full variable domain (remainder filled in from reference TRBV5-6 and TRBJ1-5): DAGVTQSPTHLIKTRGQQVTLRCSPKSGHDTVSWYQQALGQGPQFIFQYYEEEERQRGNFPDRFSGHQFPNYSSELNVNALLLGDSALYLCASSLTPTSGQPQHFGDGTRLSIL.

The chain couples TRBV11-2 to TRBJ1-3, with D possibly TRBD1 on 6 matching bases. Germline V gene sequence: CDR1 SGHAT, CDR2 FQNNGV. The CDR3 runs 14 residues. Between the trimmed V and J ends, which lost 2 bases and 2 bases, there was a span of 7 bases. The DNA of the CDR3 is TGTGCCAGCAGCTTATCAGGGGCTGGAAACACCATATATTTT. Translating gives CASSLSGAGNTIYF.

This chain links TRBV7-9 with TRBJ2-3, with D tentatively TRBD2 (5 bases). Trimming removed 2 bases at V and 2 bases at J, with 17 bases between. The germline V gene encodes CDR1 SEHNR and CDR2 FQNEAQ (reference sequence). The CDR3 contains 17 residues. The CDR3 region is CASSLPLASGNTDTQYF. CDR3 nucleotide sequence: TGTGCCAGCAGCTTACCTCTAGCCTCTGGAAACACAGATACGCAGTATTTT.

The chain carries TRBV5-4 and TRBJ2-7; 7 nucleotides line up with TRBD2. This CDR3 region has 15 residues. The germline gives CDR1 SGHNT, CDR2 YYREEE (reference sequence). V was clipped by 4 bases and J by 4 bases; unmatched bases: 11. The CDR3 DNA sequence: TGTGCCAGCAGCCACAGCGGGACTCTATCATACGAGCAGTACTTC. This encodes CASSHSGTLSYEQYF.

CDR3 amino acids: CASSLRDRSTGELFF. The CDR3 bases are TGTGCCAGCAGCCTCCGGGACAGAAGCACCGGGGAGCTGTTTTTT. The chain links TRBV5-4 to TRBJ2-2, with 7 bases that match TRBD1. Germline V gives CDR1 SGHNT, CDR2 YYREEE (reference sequence). V lost 4 bases to trimming and J lost 4 bases; unmatched junction nucleotides: 7. The CDR3 covers 15 residues.

CDR3 bases: TGTGCCAGCAGCGTCGACAGGGAAAAAGGTGGCTACACCTTC. Translation gives CASSVDREKGGYTF. The rearrangement uses TRBV11-1 and TRBJ1-2, with 7 positions matching TRBD1. Germline CDR1 SGHAT, CDR2 FQDESV (reference sequence). There are 14 residues in the CDR3. V shed 5 bases, J shed 7 bases, and the junction held 10 bases outside the gene matches. Full variable domain (missing parts from reference TRBV11-1 and TRBJ1-2): EAEVAQSPRYKITEKSQAVAFWCDPISGHATLYWYRQILGQGPELLVQFQDESVVDDSQLPKDRFSAERLKGVDSTLKIQPAELGDSAMYLCASSVDREKGGYTFGSGTRLTVV.

The chain links TRBV18 to TRBJ2-1; maybe TRBD2 (5 bases). V was pared by 3 bases and J by 0 bases, with 15 bases between. Germline CDR1 reads KGHSH; CDR2 reads LQKENI. The CDR3 runs to 17 residues. In nucleotides, the CDR3 is TGTGCCAGCTCACCCCCGACCGGTGGGAGCTCCTACAATGAGCAGTTCTTC. This translates into CASSPPTGGSSYNEQFF.

This clone was observed a single time. The rearrangement links TRBV6-2 or TRBV6-3 to TRBJ2-2; 8 bases agree with TRBD1. The junction had 10 bases not matched to a gene; V was cut back by 6 bases and J by 4 bases. Germline CDR1 and CDR2: MNHEY and SVGEGT. The CDR3 runs to 16 residues. The CDR3 DNA reads TGTGCCAGCAGCTCCTTGGACAGGGCCCTCACCGGGGAGCTGTTTTTT. This gives the protein CASSSLDRALTGELFF.

The chain couples TRBV6-1 to TRBJ2-7, with 9 positions matching TRBD2. J gave up 1 base and V 7 bases, and 5 bases lay outside the gene matches. The CDR3 totals 14 residues. Germline V gene lookup returns CDR1 MNHNS and CDR2 SASEGT. The CDR3 bases are TGTGCCAGCAAGCTAGCGGGGACGTCCTACGAGCAGTACTTC. It is translated as CASKLAGTSYEQYF.

The chain is built from TRBV21-1 and TRBJ1-4; the table's D call of TRBD1 was not tested on the DNA. TRBV21-1 is flagged as a pseudogene. There are 17 residues in the CDR3. The CDR3 nucleotides read TGTGCCAGCAGCAAACCACAGGGGGGGGTAACTAATGAAAAACTGTTTTTT. This sequence encodes CASSKPQGGVTNEKLFF.

The rearrangement links TRBV6-6 to TRBJ1-1, with D perhaps matching TRBD1 (6 bases). The CDR3 loop spans 15 amino acids. Per germline, CDR1 MNHNY and CDR2 SVGAGI (reference sequence). Trimming shortened V by 6 bases and J by 0 bases, and 14 bases separated the two germline ends. This CDR3 is CASSPGTTMNTEAFF. The CDR3 DNA reads TGTGCCAGCAGCCCCGGGACAACAATGAACACTGAAGCTTTCTTT.

The DNA of the CDR3 is TGTGCCAGTAGCTCCGGGACTAGCGGGAGTAGTGAGCAGTTCTTC. Encoded protein: CASSSGTSGSSEQFF. The chain carries TRBV19 and TRBJ2-1, with 14 nucleotides matching TRBD2. CDR3 length: 15 amino acids. The germline CDR1 and CDR2 sequences are LNHDA and SQIVND (reference sequence). V lost 6 bases, J lost 9 bases, and 7 bases stayed unmatched.

The chain has TRBV25-1 and TRBJ2-3; 7 nucleotides agree with TRBD1. V lost 3 bases, J lost 2 bases, and 5 bases stayed unmatched. The CDR3 consists of 15 residues. The V gene's germline CDR1 is MGHDK and CDR2 SYGVNS. The CDR3, as DNA: TGTGCCAGCAGTGACGTCAGGGGGTTCACAGATACGCAGTATTTT. This encodes CASSDVRGFTDTQYF. Together with reference TRBV25-1 and TRBJ2-3, the CDR3 gives the full variable domain: EADIYQTPRYLVIGTGKKITLECSQTMGHDKMYWYQQDPGMELHLIHYSYGVNSTEKGDLSSESTVSRIRTEHFPLTLESARPSHTSQYLCASSDVRGFTDTQYFGPGTRLTVL.

The V and J genes are TRBV5-6 and TRBJ2-7; D call uncertain. This CDR3 contains 13 residues. Germline V lookup: CDR1 SGHDT, CDR2 YYEEEE. The V end lost 0 bases, the J end lost 3 bases, and 7 bases lay between the germline ends. The DNA for the CDR3 is TGTGCCAGCAGCTTGGGGTACTACTACGAGCAGTACTTC. Translating it yields CASSLGYYYEQYF.

The chain recombines TRBV6-2 or TRBV6-3 with TRBJ2-7; a possible D gene is TRBD1 (5 bases). There are 15 residues in the CDR3. Looked up from germline, CDR1 is MNHEY and CDR2 is SVGEGT. V lost 2 bases to trimming and J lost 3 bases, with 14 bases between them. The CDR3 nucleotides are TGTGCCAGCAGTTACGGACCCCCCAGGGTCTACGAGCAGTACTTC. Residues: CASSYGPPRVYEQYF.